This entry concerns a single TCR beta chain. This clone was counted a few times. Its cognate antigen has yet to be identified. The record has no base qualities; no much larger clone is one base away. The data were taken from a study of shared clonotypes between healthy human individuals (dated by TCRdb to the early 2020s). Context from the whole study: Two women and three men aged 18 to 49 years were included in the cohort. For each donor, CD4 naive and CD4 memory were each run on three plates, CD8 naive on two plates, and CD8 memory on one plate. To estimate repertoire size and how much clonotypes are shared between individuals, the study performed deep sequencing of blood TCR repertoires from five healthy adults. Different laboratories and diverse techniques were used to prepare libraries and sequence TCR repertoires, to increase sequencing depth and limit assay-specific biases. Per donor, leukapheresis produced somewhere between about 0.8 and 9 billion PBMCs.

TCR CDR3 regions were amplified from genomic DNA by multiplex PCR using the deep immunoSEQ assay. For each cell subset, the extracted genomic DNA was distributed evenly across all wells of several immunoSEQ 96-well plates, and each plate served as one replicate. For sorted subsets, each replicate PCR was loaded with about 200 ng genomic DNA, equivalent to 25,000 to 30,000 T cell genomes. Purified libraries were measured with a Qubit 3.0 fluorometer, size-checked on a Bioanalyzer 2100, and measured again with the KAPA Library Quantification kit. Every immunoSEQ 96-well plate was sequenced on a separate single-read 150-cycle Illumina NextSeq 550 flow cell. The paper's processing steps were these. Because only junctional sequences without quality scores were contained in the immunoSEQ output, filtering matching that applied to full-length reads could not be performed. To assign V/J genes and CDR3, sequences were annotated using PyIR, a Python wrapper for IgBLAST v1.9, with IMGT germline references. Any read was removed if the V/J assignment was weak (E-value above 1e-6), the CDR3 was missing, or the read contained stop codons, out-of-frame junctions, or ambiguous translated residues. V3J clonotypes were defined as sequences sharing an identical inferred V gene, J gene, and CDR3 amino acid sequence. Percentage overlap between repertoires was calculated by dividing the number of shared unique clonotypes by the size of the smaller repertoire. Three approaches were used to assess repertoire richness: RTK rarefaction, the Chao1 estimator, and Recon v2.1 estimates of unobserved clonotypes. Generation probabilities were computed with OLGA for all TCRbeta clonotypes obtained by the gDNA method from a few donors. The table was pulled from immuneACCESS by TCRdb, which kept in-frame rearrangements only. Such tables lose some clones; where checked, under half of the loss comes from unresolved V genes, and the rest has no known cause. The V and J calls and clone size were taken over from that table, and D and trimming were inferred from the DNA. The sample records a few hundred thousand clones, over 50% of which are singletons. Of the sample, around 10% falls within the top ten clones.

The donors were healthy, HIV-negative adults with no recently reported acute infections or vaccinations. Every donor was a Caucasian adult living in Nashville, Tennessee, USA. CD4+ T cells were enriched through magnetic negative selection, after which naive cells were positively selected on CD45RA and the remaining negative fraction served as the memory subset. Blood was obtained by leukapheresis, after which PBMCs were separated by Ficoll-Histopaque density gradient centrifugation and cryopreserved in liquid nitrogen vapor phase. Purity and quantity of every magnetically sorted T cell population were checked by analytical flow cytometry. Each sorted fraction had its genomic DNA isolated and then quantified by UV absorbance on a Nanodrop 2000c. The CDR3 spans 13 residues, from the cysteine through the phenylalanine. Kept here is only the CDR3 DNA, which spans 39 bases and is read in frame from base 1. V loses 0 bases, J loses 10 bases, and the germline ends lie 11 bases apart. CDR1 SGHRS and CDR2 YFSETQ are derived from the germline V gene.

What the work shows at the level of the full study, not this receptor alone: Compared with non-shared clonotypes, clonotypes shared by all four sorted-subset donors had higher generation probabilities. Only blood was sampled, and tissue TCR repertoires likely differ from those in blood. The small number of donors limited the genetic and exposure-history diversity represented. Estimated clonotype richness was generally larger for naive than for memory subsets. Pairwise subsampling indicated that sequencing depth was expected to affect the degree of clonotype sharing among donors. Incomplete sequencing was indicated by rarefaction of sorted-subset datasets, despite the large sequencing depth. Sharing across a few donors was observed for approximately 4.6% of naive CD4, over 3% of naive CD8, about 2.5% of memory CD4, and roughly 0.43% of memory CD8 clonotypes.

Recombination joined TRBV5-1 with TRBJ2-1; there is no confident call for the D gene. Sequencing was carried out using memory CD4+ T cells sorted from blood. Interpreted using the paper, the cell subset or site label stands for: CD45RA-negative fraction. This receptor was obtained from a man in his thirties or forties in good health. The nucleotide sequence is TGCGCCAGCAGCTTGGTGGCTCTCGGGGAGCAGTTCTTC. This translates into CASSLVALGEQFF.